These 30 T cell receptor beta chains share one sample of origin, sequenced in a study of CD4 T cells in relation to SARS-CoV-2 and coronaviruses. Before the COVID-19 pandemic, during about 2010-2018, CD4+ T cells were taken from unexposed donors. CD4+ T cells were isolated from the cells after around 11 days of culture. Their target antigens are unknown. Some clones are missing from TCRdb's copy, which holds only in-frame ones; the method was immunoSEQ multiplex PCR. The sample has 8,500 to 13,000 clones, 84% seen once. The sample consisted of CD4+ T cells from PBMCs, cultured in vitro. The source is a human donor in good health.

This clone was seen once. J is TRBJ1-5 and V is TRBV18; TRBD1 aligns across 9 bases. This CDR3 region has 17 residues. The junction had 8 bases not matched to a gene; V was cut back by 3 bases and J by 2 bases. The germline gives CDR1 KGHSH, CDR2 LQKENI. The CDR3 loop reads CASSPGTGSGRNQPQHF. The CDR3 nucleotides are TGTGCCAGCTCACCCGGGACAGGGAGTGGACGCAATCAGCCCCAGCATTTT.

The genes are TRBV9 and TRBJ2-3; possible D gene TRBD1, 5 bases. V was shortened by 3 bases and J by 4 bases, with 9 bases between the two germline ends. The germline V gene has CDR1 SGDLS and CDR2 YYNGEE. The CDR3 totals 13 residues. The DNA for the CDR3 is TGTGCCAGCAGCGCAGACAGTGCAGATACGCAGTATTTT. This translates into CASSADSADTQYF.

This sequence joins TRBV9 and TRBJ2-2; D is unresolved. The V gene lost 0 bases and the J gene lost 7 bases, with 10 bases spanning the gap. The germline V gene encodes CDR1 SGDLS and CDR2 YYNGEE. This CDR3 is 14 amino acids long. The CDR3 DNA follows: TGTGCCAGCAGCGTAGGTGGCGGCCGCGGGGAGCTGTTTTTT. Its protein is CASSVGGGRGELFF.

The chain carries TRBV7-2 and TRBJ2-7, with TRBD1 as a possible D gene (6 bases). From germline, CDR1 is SGHTA and CDR2 FQGNSA. V was cut by 9 bases and J by 9 bases, with 27 bases left in between. The CDR3 is 15 amino acids. The chain's CDR3 is CASSPVGGRGGGQYF. Here the CDR3 DNA reads TGTGCCAGTAGCCCGGTCGGCGGCAGGGGTGGAGGGCAGTACTTC. Full variable domain (outside the CDR3, taken from reference TRBV7-2 and TRBJ2-7): GAGVSQSPSNKVTEKGKDVELRCDPISGHTALYWYRQSLGQGLEFLIYFQGNSAPDKSGLPSDRFSAERTGGSVSTLTIQRTQQEDSAVYLCASSPVGGRGGGQYFGPGTRLTVT.

This chain joins TRBV2 and TRBJ1-3; the match to TRBD1 covers 7 bases. Germline CDR1 is SNHLY and CDR2 is FYNNEI. This CDR3 region has 15 residues. The V and J ends lost 7 bases and 1 base, in that order; junction bases with no gene match: 7. The CDR3 DNA sequence: TGTGCCAGCACTATAGACAGGGTTTCTGGAAACACCATATATTTT. It specifies CASTIDRVSGNTIYF.

The gene calls are TRBV19 and TRBJ1-6; a possible D gene is TRBD1 (6 bases). CDR3 length: 14 residues. Germline V lookup: CDR1 LNHDA, CDR2 SQIVND (reference sequence). The germline V and J ends were trimmed by 4 bases and 7 bases, with 11 bases remaining between them. CDR3 coding DNA: TGTGCCAGTAGTAGGGACACAGGAAATTCACCCCTCCACTTT. Protein sequence: CASSRDTGNSPLHF.

This clone turned up a few times. The genes are TRBV7-2 and TRBJ1-1; D gene uncertain. The V and J ends lost 2 bases and 4 bases respectively, with 14 bases between them. In germline, CDR1 is SGHTA, CDR2 FQGNSA. This CDR3 is built from 15 residues. CDR3 sequence: CASSLNSGSGTEAFF. DNA of the CDR3: TGTGCCAGCAGCTTAAACAGCGGGAGTGGCACTGAAGCTTTCTTT.

The rearrangement uses TRBV7-2 and TRBJ2-5, with D perhaps TRBD2 (6 bases). Germline-derived CDR1 and CDR2 are SGHTA and FQGNSA. This CDR3 has 19 amino acids. V was trimmed by 3 bases and J by 1 base, leaving 24 bases between them. CDR3 region: CASSFPTRGTSETQETQYF. In DNA, the CDR3 is TGTGCCAGCAGCTTTCCGACAAGAGGGACTTCCGAAACCCAAGAGACCCAGTACTTC.

This clone was observed a handful of times. V is TRBV7-2 and J is TRBJ1-1; possible D gene TRBD1, 6 bases. The length of the CDR3 is 14 residues. The V end lost 2 bases, the J end lost 4 bases, and 11 bases lay between the germline ends. CDR1 is SGHTA, CDR2 FQGNSA, per germline. The CDR3, as DNA: TGTGCCAGCAGCTTAAAGGGGGGGGGCACTGAAGCTTTCTTT. Translating it yields CASSLKGGGTEAFF.

The gene calls are TRBV11-2 and TRBJ2-3; 9 bases are shared with TRBD2. Germline assignment: CDR1 SGHAT and CDR2 FQNNGV. The CDR3 length is 16 residues. J was trimmed by 3 bases and V by 1 base; bases with no gene match: 5. The CDR3 region has the DNA TGTGCCAGCAGCTTAGGCGCGGGGGGGCCAACAGATACGCAGTATTTT. The encoded protein is CASSLGAGGPTDTQYF.

V and J are TRBV11-3 and TRBJ1-1; D gene unclear. The V gene's germline CDR1 is SGHNT and CDR2 YENEEA. The CDR3 loop spans 16 amino acids. The V and J ends lost 0 bases and 1 base respectively, with 12 bases between them. CDR3 DNA sequence: TGTGCCAGCAGCTTAGACACCGGGAAGACGAACACTGAAGCTTTCTTT. Residues: CASSLDTGKTNTEAFF.

This chain's CDR3 is CASSYESGVGYTF. CDR3 sequence (DNA): TGTGCCAGCAGTTACGAGTCTGGGGTTGGCTACACCTTC. V gene TRBV6-6 combines with J gene TRBJ1-2; no firm D call. The CDR3 loop spans 13 amino acids. Trimming left V 2 bases short and J 7 bases short, with 11 bases between. The germline CDR1 and CDR2 sequences are MNHNY and SVGAGI (reference sequence).

The chain employs TRBV6-5 and TRBJ2-1; D uncertain. Trimming cost V 5 bases and J 2 bases, with 1 base left between them. Germline values: CDR1 MNHEY, CDR2 SVGAGI. This CDR3 region has 11 residues. The CDR3 DNA reads TGTGCCAGCAGTACCTACAATGAGCAGTTCTTC. It encodes CASSTYNEQFF.

V usage is TRBV18 and J usage is TRBJ2-5; D is uncertain. Germline CDR1 and CDR2: KGHSH and LQKENI. The CDR3 runs 13 residues. V was trimmed by 2 bases and J by 2 bases, leaving 6 bases between them. CDR3 loop: CASSPREQETQYF. The CDR3 DNA reads as TGTGCCAGCTCACCAAGAGAGCAAGAGACCCAGTACTTC.

This clone was seen once. This chain joins TRBV11-3 and TRBJ2-1, with D hard to call. The germline gives CDR1 SGHNT, CDR2 YENEEA. V was pared by 0 bases and J by 8 bases, with 8 bases between. The length of the CDR3 is 13 residues. This chain's CDR3 is CASSLEMAHEQFF. The CDR3 nucleotides are TGTGCCAGCAGCTTAGAGATGGCCCATGAGCAGTTCTTC.

This chain joins TRBV10-3 and TRBJ2-3, with D tentatively TRBD2 (6 bases). Germline V gene lookup returns CDR1 ENHRY and CDR2 SYGVKD. V was trimmed by 10 bases and J by 2 bases, leaving 13 bases between them. The CDR3 contains 13 residues. The CDR3 spells CASLGGATDTQYF. The CDR3 nucleotides are TGTGCCAGCCTTGGCGGGGCCACAGATACGCAGTATTTT.

This clone was picked up a small number of times. The chain recombines TRBV29-1 with TRBJ1-1, with 8 bases lining up with TRBD1. The germline gives CDR1 SQVTM, CDR2 ANQGSEA. V gave up 4 bases and J gave up 4 bases; unmatched junction bases: 2. There are 12 residues in the CDR3. The CDR3 region has the DNA TGCAGCGTTGCCCAGGGGGCCACTGAAGCTTTCTTT. It translates to CSVAQGATEAFF.

V usage is TRBV7-9 and J usage is TRBJ1-2; 9 nucleotides align to TRBD1. Germline CDR1 and CDR2: SEHNR and FQNEAQ (reference sequence). The V segment lost 1 base and the J segment 6 bases; nucleotides outside the gene matches: 6. The CDR3 covers 15 residues. The CDR3 is CASSLGGQGSHGYTF. As DNA, the CDR3 is TGTGCCAGCAGCTTAGGGGGACAGGGTTCCCATGGCTACACCTTC.

This CDR3 is CASSLDGANYEQYF. CDR3 bases: TGTGCCAGCAGCTTAGACGGGGCCAACTACGAGCAGTACTTC. This sequence joins TRBV7-2 and TRBJ2-7; D may match TRBD1 or TRBD2 (5 bases each). The CDR3 totals 14 residues. Trimming shortened V by 1 base and J by 3 bases, and 10 bases separated the two germline ends. The germline CDR1 and CDR2 sequences are SGHTA and FQGNSA. The full variable domain, in which reference TRBV7-2 and TRBJ2-7 provide the parts outside the CDR3, is GAGVSQSPSNKVTEKGKDVELRCDPISGHTALYWYRQSLGQGLEFLIYFQGNSAPDKSGLPSDRFSAERTGGSVSTLTIQRTQQEDSAVYLCASSLDGANYEQYFGPGTRLTVT.

This chain links TRBV6-2 or TRBV6-3 with TRBJ2-3, with 9 bases identical to TRBD2. The ends lost 0 bases at V and 0 bases at J; junction bases unmatched: 10. This CDR3 region has 19 residues. Germline-derived CDR1 and CDR2 are MNHEY and SVGEGT. The CDR3 DNA is TGTGCCAGCAGTTACTCTGGACGTGCGGGGGGGACTAGCACAGATACGCAGTATTTT. Amino acids: CASSYSGRAGGTSTDTQYF.

The chain combines TRBV12-3 or TRBV12-4 with TRBJ1-6; no clear D gene. The germline V and J ends were trimmed by 3 bases and 10 bases, with 7 bases remaining between them. The CDR3 runs to 12 residues. The CDR3, as DNA: TGTGCCAGCAGTTTTGCGAGGTCACCCCTCCACTTT. Translation: CASSFARSPLHF.

This chain connects TRBV2 to TRBJ2-3, with 8 bases that match TRBD1. The germline CDR1 and CDR2 sequences are SNHLY and FYNNEI. V was pared by 6 bases and J by 3 bases, with 8 bases of the junction left unmatched. CDR3 length equals 15 residues. Here the CDR3 DNA reads TGTGCCAGCAGGGCTGACAGGGGATTGACAGATACGCAGTATTTT. Protein sequence: CASRADRGLTDTQYF.

The V and J genes are TRBV30 and TRBJ1-3; D unresolved. The CDR3 totals 13 residues. Trimming cost V 7 bases and J 0 bases, with 10 bases left between them. Germline CDR1 and CDR2: GTSNPN and SVGIG (reference sequence). CDR3 coding DNA: TGTGCCTCCCGACTGAGCTCTGGAAACACCATATATTTT. Amino acids: CASRLSSGNTIYF.

The chain joins TRBV11-2 to TRBJ1-3; D is uncertain. V was pared by 1 base and J by 0 bases, with 16 bases between. Germline CDR1 is SGHAT and CDR2 is FQNNGV. CDR3 length: 18 residues. In DNA form, the CDR3 reads TGTGCCAGCAGCTTAGGAGTAGTAATAGCCCCCTCTGGAAACACCATATATTTT. Translated: CASSLGVVIAPSGNTIYF.

J is TRBJ2-1 and V is TRBV4-3; tentative D call: TRBD2 (6 bases). In germline, CDR1 is LGHNA, CDR2 YSLEER. This CDR3 contains 15 residues. V gave up 3 bases and J gave up 3 bases, with 12 bases separating them. The CDR3: CASSHRLAIYNEQFF. The CDR3 DNA sequence: TGCGCCAGCAGCCATCGCCTAGCGATCTACAATGAGCAGTTCTTC.

In its sample, this clone was seen a few times. This sequence joins TRBV12-3 or TRBV12-4 and TRBJ1-5, with D hard to call. CDR3 size: 12 residues. Deletions cut 5 bases from V and 5 bases from J, with 7 bases between. The DNA for the CDR3 is TGTGCCAGCAGTCGAGGGCATCAGCCCCAGCATTTT. Its protein is CASSRGHQPQHF.

This chain uses TRBV7-2 with TRBJ2-7; 7 positions match TRBD2. Per the germline V gene, CDR1 is SGHTA and CDR2 is FQGNSA. CDR3 length: 14 amino acids. V shed 5 bases and J 4 bases; nucleotides not matched to a gene: 8. In DNA, the CDR3 is TGTGCCAGCAGCATAATAGGGGAGGGTTACGAGCAGTACTTC. It is translated as CASSIIGEGYEQYF.

V is TRBV18 and J is TRBJ2-1, with TRBD2 matching over 7 bases. The CDR3 is 15 residues long. Germline CDR1 and CDR2: KGHSH and LQKENI. The V gene end was trimmed by 2 bases and the J gene end by 6 bases; junction bases not matched to a gene: 7. The CDR3 nucleotides read TGTGCCAGCTCACCATTTGCGGGAGCAGTCAATGAGCAGTTCTTC. Translation: CASSPFAGAVNEQFF.

The rearrangement joins TRBV7-9 to TRBJ2-2; 11 bases align to TRBD1. CDR1 is SEHNR and CDR2 is FQNEAQ in the germline V gene (reference sequence). This CDR3 spans 16 amino acids. Losses at the gene ends were 5 bases for V and 6 bases for J; bases not matched to a gene: 8. The CDR3 coding sequence is TGTGCCAGCAGCAGGTGGACAGGGGGCGCAGCCGGGGAGCTGTTTTTT. This codes for CASSRWTGGAAGELFF.

This clone was detected only a few times. The V call is TRBV2, the J call TRBJ1-1; 7 bases match TRBD1. V lost 10 bases to trimming and J lost 0 bases; unmatched junction nucleotides: 5. The CDR3 has 13 residues. Looked up from germline, CDR1 is SNHLY and CDR2 is FYNNEI. CDR3 residues: CATLGQMNTEAFF. CDR3 DNA sequence: TGTGCCACCCTGGGACAGATGAACACTGAAGCTTTCTTT.